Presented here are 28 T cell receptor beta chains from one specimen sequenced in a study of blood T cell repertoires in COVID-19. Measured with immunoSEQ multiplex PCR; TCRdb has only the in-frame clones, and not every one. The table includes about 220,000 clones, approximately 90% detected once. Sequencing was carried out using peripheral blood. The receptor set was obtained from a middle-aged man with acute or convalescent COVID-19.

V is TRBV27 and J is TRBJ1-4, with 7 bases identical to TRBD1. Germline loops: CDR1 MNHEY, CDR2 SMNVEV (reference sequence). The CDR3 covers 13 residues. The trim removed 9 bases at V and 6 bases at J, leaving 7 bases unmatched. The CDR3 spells CASKRGQDEKLFF. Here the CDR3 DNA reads TGTGCCAGTAAAAGGGGGCAGGATGAAAAACTGTTTTTT.

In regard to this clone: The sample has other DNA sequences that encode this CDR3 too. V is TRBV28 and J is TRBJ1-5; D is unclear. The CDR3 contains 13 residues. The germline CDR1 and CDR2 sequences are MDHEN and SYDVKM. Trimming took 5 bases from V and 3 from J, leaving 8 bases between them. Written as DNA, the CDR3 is TGTGCCAGCAGTACAAACACCAATCAGCCCCAGCATTTT. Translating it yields CASSTNTNQPQHF.

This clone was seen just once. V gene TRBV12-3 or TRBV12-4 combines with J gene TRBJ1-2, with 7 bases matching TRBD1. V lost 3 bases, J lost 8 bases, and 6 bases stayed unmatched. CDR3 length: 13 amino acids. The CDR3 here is CASSLEDREGYTF. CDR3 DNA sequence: TGTGCCAGCAGTTTGGAAGACAGGGAGGGCTACACCTTC.

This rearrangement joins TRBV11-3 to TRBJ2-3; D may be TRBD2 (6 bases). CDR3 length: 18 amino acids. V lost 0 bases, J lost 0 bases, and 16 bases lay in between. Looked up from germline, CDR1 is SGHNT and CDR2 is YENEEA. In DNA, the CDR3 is TGTGCCAGCAGCTTAGAGGGAAATAGCGGAGGTAGCACAGATACGCAGTATTTT. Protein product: CASSLEGNSGGSTDTQYF.

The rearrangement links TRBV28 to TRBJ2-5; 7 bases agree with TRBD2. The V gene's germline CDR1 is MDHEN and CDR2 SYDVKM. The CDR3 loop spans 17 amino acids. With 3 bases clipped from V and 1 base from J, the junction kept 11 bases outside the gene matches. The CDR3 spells CASSFPPGLVGQETQYF. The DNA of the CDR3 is TGTGCCAGCAGTTTCCCCCCCGGACTAGTTGGCCAAGAGACCCAGTACTTC. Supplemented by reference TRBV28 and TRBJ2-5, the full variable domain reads DVKVTQSSRYLVKRTGEKVFLECVQDMDHENMFWYRQDPGLGLRLIYFSYDVKMKEKGDIPEGYSVSREKKERFSLILESASTNQTSMYLCASSFPPGLVGQETQYFGPGTRLLVL.

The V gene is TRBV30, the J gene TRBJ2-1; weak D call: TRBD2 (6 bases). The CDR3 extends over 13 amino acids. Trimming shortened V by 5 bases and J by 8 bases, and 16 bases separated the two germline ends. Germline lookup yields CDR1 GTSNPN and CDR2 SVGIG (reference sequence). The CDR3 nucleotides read TGTGCCTGGTCCGGGGGATTATCCGATGAGCAGTTCTTC. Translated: CAWSGGLSDEQFF. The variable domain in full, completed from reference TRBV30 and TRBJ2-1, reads SQTIHQWPATLVQPVGSPLSLECTVEGTSNPNLYWYRQAAGRGLQLLFYSVGIGQISSEVPQNLSASRPQDRQFILSSKKLLLSDSGFYLCAWSGGLSDEQFFGPGTRLTVL.

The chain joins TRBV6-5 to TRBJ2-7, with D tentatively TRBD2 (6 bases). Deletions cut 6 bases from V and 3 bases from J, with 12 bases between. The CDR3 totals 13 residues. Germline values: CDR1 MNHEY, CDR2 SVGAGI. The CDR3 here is CASSGDFYYEQYF. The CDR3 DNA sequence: TGTGCCAGCAGCGGGGACTTCTACTACGAGCAGTACTTC.

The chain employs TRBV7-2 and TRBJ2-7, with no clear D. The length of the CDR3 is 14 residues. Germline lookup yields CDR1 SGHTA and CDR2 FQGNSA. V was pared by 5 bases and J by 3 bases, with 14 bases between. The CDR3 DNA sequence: TGTGCCAGCAGCCCCCCGCCAACACACTACGAGCAGTACTTC. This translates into CASSPPPTHYEQYF.

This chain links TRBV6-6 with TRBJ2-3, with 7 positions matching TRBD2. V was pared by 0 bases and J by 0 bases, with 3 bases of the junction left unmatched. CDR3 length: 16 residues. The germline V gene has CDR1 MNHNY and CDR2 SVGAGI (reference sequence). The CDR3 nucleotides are TGTGCCAGCAGTTACTCGGGGGGGGTCAGCACAGATACGCAGTATTTT. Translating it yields CASSYSGGVSTDTQYF.

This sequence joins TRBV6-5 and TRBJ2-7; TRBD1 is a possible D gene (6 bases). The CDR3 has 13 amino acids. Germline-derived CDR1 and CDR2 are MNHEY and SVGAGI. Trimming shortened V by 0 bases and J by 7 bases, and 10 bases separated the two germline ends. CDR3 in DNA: TGTGCCAGCAGTTACTCGGGGGCTCGGGAGCAGTACTTC. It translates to CASSYSGAREQYF.

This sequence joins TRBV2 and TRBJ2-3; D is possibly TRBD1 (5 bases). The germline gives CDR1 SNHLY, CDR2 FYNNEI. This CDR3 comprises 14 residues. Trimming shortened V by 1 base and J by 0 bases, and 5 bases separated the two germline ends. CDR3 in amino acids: CASSEDRSTDTQYF. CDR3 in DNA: TGTGCCAGCAGTGAAGACAGGAGCACAGATACGCAGTATTTT.

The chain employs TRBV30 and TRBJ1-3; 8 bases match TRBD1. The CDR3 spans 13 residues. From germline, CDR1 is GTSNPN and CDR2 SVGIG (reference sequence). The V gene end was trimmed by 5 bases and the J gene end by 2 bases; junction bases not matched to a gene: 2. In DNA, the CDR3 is TGTGCCTGGTCAGGGGGCGCTGGAAACACCATATATTTT. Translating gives CAWSGGAGNTIYF. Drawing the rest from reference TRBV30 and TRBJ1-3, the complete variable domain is SQTIHQWPATLVQPVGSPLSLECTVEGTSNPNLYWYRQAAGRGLQLLFYSVGIGQISSEVPQNLSASRPQDRQFILSSKKLLLSDSGFYLCAWSGGAGNTIYFGEGSWLTVV.

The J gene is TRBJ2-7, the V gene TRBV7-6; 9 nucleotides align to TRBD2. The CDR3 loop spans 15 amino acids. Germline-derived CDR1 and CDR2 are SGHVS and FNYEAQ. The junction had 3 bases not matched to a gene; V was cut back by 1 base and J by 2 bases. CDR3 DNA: TGTGCCAGCAGCTTAGGCGGGGGGGCGACCTACGAGCAGTACTTC. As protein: CASSLGGGATYEQYF.

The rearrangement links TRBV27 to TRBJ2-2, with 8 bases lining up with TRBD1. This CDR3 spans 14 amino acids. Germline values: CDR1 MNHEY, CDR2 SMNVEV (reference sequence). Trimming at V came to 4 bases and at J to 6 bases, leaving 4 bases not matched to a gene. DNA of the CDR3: TGTGCCAGCAGTTCGCAGGGGGCAGCCGGGGAGCTGTTTTTT. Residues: CASSSQGAAGELFF.

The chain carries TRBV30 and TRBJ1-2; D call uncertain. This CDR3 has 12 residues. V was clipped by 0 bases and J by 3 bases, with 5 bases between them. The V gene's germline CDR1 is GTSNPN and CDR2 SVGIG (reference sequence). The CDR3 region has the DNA TGTGCCTGGAGTGTACTAGACTATGGCTACACCTTC. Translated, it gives CAWSVLDYGYTF.

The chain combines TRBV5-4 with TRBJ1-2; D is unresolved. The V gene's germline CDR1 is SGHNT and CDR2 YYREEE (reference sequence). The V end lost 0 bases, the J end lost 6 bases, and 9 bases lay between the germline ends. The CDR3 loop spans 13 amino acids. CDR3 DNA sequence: TGTGCCAGCAGCTTGGAAGCGGCAGATGGCTACACCTTC. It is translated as CASSLEAADGYTF.

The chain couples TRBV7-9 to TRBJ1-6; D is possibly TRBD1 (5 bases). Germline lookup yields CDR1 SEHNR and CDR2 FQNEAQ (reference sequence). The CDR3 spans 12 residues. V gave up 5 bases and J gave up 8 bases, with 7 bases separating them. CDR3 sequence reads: CASSRGDSPLHF. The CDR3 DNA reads TGTGCCAGCAGCCGGGGGGATTCACCCCTCCACTTT.

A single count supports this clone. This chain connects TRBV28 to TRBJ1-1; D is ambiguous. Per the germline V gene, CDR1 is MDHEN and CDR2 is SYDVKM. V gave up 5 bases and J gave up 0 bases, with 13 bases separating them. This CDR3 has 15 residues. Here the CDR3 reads CASSLPAGMNTEAFF. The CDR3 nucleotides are TGTGCCAGCAGTCTACCGGCGGGAATGAACACTGAAGCTTTCTTT.

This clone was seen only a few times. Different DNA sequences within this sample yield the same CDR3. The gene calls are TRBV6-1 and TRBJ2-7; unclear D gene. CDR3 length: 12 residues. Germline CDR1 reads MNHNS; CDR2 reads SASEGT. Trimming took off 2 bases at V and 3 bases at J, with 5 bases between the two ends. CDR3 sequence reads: CASSELVYEQYF. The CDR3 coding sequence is TGTGCCAGCAGTGAACTCGTCTACGAGCAGTACTTC.

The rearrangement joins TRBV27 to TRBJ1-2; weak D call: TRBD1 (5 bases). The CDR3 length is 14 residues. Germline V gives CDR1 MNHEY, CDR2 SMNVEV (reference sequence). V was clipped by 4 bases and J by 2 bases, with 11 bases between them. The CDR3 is CASSSLDTNYGYTF. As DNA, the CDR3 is TGTGCCAGCAGTTCCCTGGACACAAACTATGGCTACACCTTC.

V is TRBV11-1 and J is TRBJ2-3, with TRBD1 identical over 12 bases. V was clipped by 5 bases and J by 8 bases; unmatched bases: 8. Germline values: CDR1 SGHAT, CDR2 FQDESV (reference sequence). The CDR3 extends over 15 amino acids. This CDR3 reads CASSTAGTGGRTQYF. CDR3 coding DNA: TGTGCCAGCAGCACAGCCGGGACAGGGGGCCGTACGCAGTATTTT. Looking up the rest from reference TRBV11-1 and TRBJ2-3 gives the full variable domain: EAEVAQSPRYKITEKSQAVAFWCDPISGHATLYWYRQILGQGPELLVQFQDESVVDDSQLPKDRFSAERLKGVDSTLKIQPAELGDSAMYLCASSTAGTGGRTQYFGPGTRLTVL.

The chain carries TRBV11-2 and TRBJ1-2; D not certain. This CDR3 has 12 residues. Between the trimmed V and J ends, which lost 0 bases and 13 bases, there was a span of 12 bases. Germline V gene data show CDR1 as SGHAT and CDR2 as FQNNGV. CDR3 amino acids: CASSLENRPATF. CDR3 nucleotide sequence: TGTGCCAGCAGCTTAGAGAACAGACCCGCCACCTTC.

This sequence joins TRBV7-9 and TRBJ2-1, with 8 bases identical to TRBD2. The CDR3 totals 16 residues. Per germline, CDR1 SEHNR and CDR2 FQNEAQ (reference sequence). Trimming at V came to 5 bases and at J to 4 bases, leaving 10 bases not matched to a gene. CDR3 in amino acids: CASSLPRGGRYNEQFF. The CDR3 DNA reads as TGTGCCAGCAGCCTCCCTCGGGGCGGGAGGTACAATGAGCAGTTCTTC.

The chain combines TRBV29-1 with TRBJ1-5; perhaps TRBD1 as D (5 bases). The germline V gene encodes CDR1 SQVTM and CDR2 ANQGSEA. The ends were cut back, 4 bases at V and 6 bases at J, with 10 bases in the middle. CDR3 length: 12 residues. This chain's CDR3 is CSVARTPQPQHF. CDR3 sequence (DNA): TGCAGCGTTGCCCGGACACCTCAGCCCCAGCATTTT.

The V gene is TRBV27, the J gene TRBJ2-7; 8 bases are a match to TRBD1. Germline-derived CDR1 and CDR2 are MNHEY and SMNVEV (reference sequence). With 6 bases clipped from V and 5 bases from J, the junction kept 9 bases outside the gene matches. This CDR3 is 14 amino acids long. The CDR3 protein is CASSKGQAYHEQYF. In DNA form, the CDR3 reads TGTGCCAGCAGCAAGGGACAGGCTTACCACGAGCAGTACTTC.

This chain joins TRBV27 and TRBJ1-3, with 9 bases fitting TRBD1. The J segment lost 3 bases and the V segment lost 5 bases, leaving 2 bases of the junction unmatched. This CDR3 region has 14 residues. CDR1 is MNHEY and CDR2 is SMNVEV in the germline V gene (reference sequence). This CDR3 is CASSTGGRGNTIYF. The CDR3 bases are TGTGCCAGCAGTACAGGGGGCCGTGGAAACACCATATATTTT.

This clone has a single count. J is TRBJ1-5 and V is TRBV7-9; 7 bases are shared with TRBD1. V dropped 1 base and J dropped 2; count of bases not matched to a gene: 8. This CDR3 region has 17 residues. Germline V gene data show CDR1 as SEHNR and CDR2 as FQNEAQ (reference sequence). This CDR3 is CASSLGGDSLGNQPQHF. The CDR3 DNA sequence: TGTGCCAGCAGCTTAGGGGGGGACAGCCTGGGCAATCAGCCCCAGCATTTT.

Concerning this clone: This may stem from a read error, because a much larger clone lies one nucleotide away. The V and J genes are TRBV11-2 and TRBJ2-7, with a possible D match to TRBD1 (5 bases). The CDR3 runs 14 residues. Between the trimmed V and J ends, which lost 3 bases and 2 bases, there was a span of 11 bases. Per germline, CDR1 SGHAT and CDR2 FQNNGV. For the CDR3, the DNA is TGTGCCAGCAGCTTCGGGCAGGGTACCTACGAGCAGTACTTC. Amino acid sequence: CASSFGQGTYEQYF.